The sequence of this T cell receptor beta chain was determined in a study of PD-1 blockade in mismatch repair-deficient tumors. Study details: Patients had eleven to twelve mismatch repair-deficient cancer types, all previously treated and progressing.

Measured with immunoSEQ multiplex PCR; TCRdb has only the in-frame clones, and not every one. The table has 45,000 to 60,000 clones, 78% seen once. Study-wide findings and caveats: Rapid post-treatment expansion, then contraction, generally preceding radiologic response, marked tumor-resident clones.

All patients were mismatch repair deficient, assessed by either PCR or immunohistochemistry. TCRs were sequenced from a few patients responding to pembrolizumab. About this clone: Its specificity is not known.

Germline loops: CDR1 SQVTM, CDR2 ANQGSEA. This CDR3 is 14 amino acids long. V was pared by 7 bases and J by 9 bases, with 7 bases of the junction left unmatched. This rearrangement joins TRBV29-1 to TRBJ2-1; 15 bases match TRBD2. This TCR came from an adult with mismatch repair-deficient cancer. The starting material was peripheral blood, obtained 4 weeks after starting pembrolizumab. The DNA for the CDR3 is TGCAGCGCTGGACTAGCGGGAGGGAGTGGTGAGCAGTTCTTC. Amino acids: CSAGLAGGSGEQFF.